This T cell receptor (beta chain) was observed in a study of shared clonotypes between healthy human individuals. Whole-study context: Aged 18 to 49, the donors were a couple of women and a few men.

Remarks on this clone: The antigen is unknown.

Clones were sequenced by immunoSEQ multiplex PCR, and TCRdb holds only the in-frame ones, with some missing. The table has approximately 1.1 million clones, 70% to 80% seen once; the top ten hold more than 0.45%. Study observations and caveats: Sampling involved blood alone; tissue repertoires likely differ. Generation of non-shared clonotypes was less probable than generation of clonotypes shared by all four donors.

The germline V and J ends were trimmed by 7 bases and 5 bases, with 14 bases remaining between them. Germline CDR1 and CDR2: MGHDK and SYGVNS. The CDR3 spans 13 residues. The TCR sequence derives from a man aged 18 to 35 in good health. Some clones in this sample may be carry-over from other donors' samples. The specimen sequenced was memory CD4+ T cells from PBMCs. This sample's subset: CD45RA-negative fraction. The chain couples TRBV25-1 to TRBJ1-1, with D perhaps matching TRBD1 (5 bases). This CDR3 is CASKRGGATEAFF. CDR3 sequence (DNA): TGTGCCAGCAAACGGGGCGGGGCTACTGAAGCTTTCTTT.